This is a list of T cell receptor beta chains from one sample in a study of T cells after yellow fever vaccination. TCRdb re-called the 5' RACE reads with MiXCR, one entry per CDR3 protein. Here the sample spans about 99,000 distinct CDR3 sequences, approximately 5.5% being singletons. The specimen comprised CD8+ T cells sorted from PBMCs, sampled 10 days after the yellow fever booster vaccination. The receptors were gathered from a man between 18 and 29 years old who received the YFV17D yellow fever vaccine. Each CDR3 is given with its conserved first and last residue. D genes are given only for firm matches. Only some rows state a clone size, as once, few, many or a class for expanded clones.

v_call,j_call,clone_size,cdr3_length,d_call,cdr3_nt,cdr3_aa
TRBV6-2/TRBV6-3,TRBJ2-1,few,15,TRBD2,TGTGCCAGCAGGCCCCCGGGACTAGCGGGCAATGAGCAGTTCTTC,CASRPPGLAGNEQFF
TRBV4-3,TRBJ1-5,NA,16,NA,TGCGCCAGCAGCCAAGATCGTGGTGGAGGACATCAGCCCCAGCATTTT,CASSQDRGGGHQPQHF
TRBV10-2,TRBJ2-7,few,14,NA,TGCGCCAGCAGCCCAGGGTATAGTGGCTACGAGCAGTACTTC,CASSPGYSGYEQYF
TRBV14,TRBJ1-4,NA,17,NA,TGTGCCAGCAGCCAAGATTGGCGGGAAGCAACTAATGAAAAACTGTTTTTT,CASSQDWREATNEKLFF
TRBV13,TRBJ1-5,NA,15,NA,TGTGCCAGCAGCTTGAGGGGCGGGAGCAATCAGCCCCAGCATTTT,CASSLRGGSNQPQHF
TRBV7-3,TRBJ2-5,few,15,TRBD2,TGTGCCAGCAGCCGGACTAGCGGGGAGCAAGAGACCCAGTACTTC,CASSRTSGEQETQYF
TRBV28,TRBJ2-3,few,18,NA,TGTGCCAGCAGCACCCTAGTTCCGCTGGACTTTTCCACAGATACGCAGTATTTT,CASSTLVPLDFSTDTQYF
TRBV2,TRBJ2-5,many,15,TRBD1,TGTGCCAGCAGTGATTCTTGGACAGGGCAAGAGACCCAGTACTTC,CASSDSWTGQETQYF
TRBV7-2,TRBJ2-5,many,13,TRBD1,TGTGCCAGTCGACAGGGTGGGCCTCAGACCCAGTACTTC,CASRQGGPQTQYF
TRBV12-3/TRBV12-4,TRBJ2-3,many,14,NA,TGTGCCAGCAGTCTTCTGCGAAACACAGATACGCAGTATTTT,CASSLLRNTDTQYF
TRBV7-9,TRBJ2-7,NA,15,NA,TGTGCCAGCAGCTTTGGGACAGCCCGGGACTCCGAGCAGTACTTC,CASSFGTARDSEQYF
TRBV15,TRBJ2-1,NA,14,TRBD2,TGTGCCACCAGCAGAGAGGCTAGCGGGGATGAGCAGTTCTTC,CATSREASGDEQFF
TRBV12-3/TRBV12-4,TRBJ1-2,many,11,NA,TGTGCCAGCAGTTGGGGGGGTGGCTACACCTTC,CASSWGGGYTF
TRBV5-1,TRBJ2-6,few,17,NA,TGCGCCAGCAGCTTTTTGCAGGGGGGCTCTGGGGCCAACGTCCTGACTTTC,CASSFLQGGSGANVLTF
TRBV6-1,TRBJ2-6,few,14,NA,TGTGCCAGCAGTGAACTAGCTGGGGCCAACGTCCCGACTTTC,CASSELAGANVPTF